Below, 18 T cell receptor beta chains from the same sample are listed, as sequenced in a study of T cell responses to AZD1222 COVID-19 vaccine (dated by TCRdb to the early 2020s). The time point label, as the study defines it: baseline before first vaccination. Library preparation used the immunoSEQ multiplex PCR assay. TCRdb took over this immuneACCESS table, retaining in-frame rearrangements with V and J assigned. Such tables are incomplete; in checked studies, under half of the missing clones stem from an unresolved V gene, and the remainder is unexplained. The sample has fewer than 120,000 clones on record, roughly 85% of them singletons. The biggest ten clones account for 3.2% of the sample. This specimen consisted of peripheral blood, obtained on day 0 of AZD1222 vaccination. The receptors derive from an adult in good health.

This chain links TRBV14 with TRBJ1-4; D is unclear. V lost 0 bases, J lost 10 bases, and 9 bases lay in between. This CDR3 region has 13 residues. Germline V gene data show CDR1 as SGHDN and CDR2 as FVKESK. This chain's CDR3 is CASSQDPAGKLFF. CDR3 DNA sequence: TGTGCCAGCAGCCAAGATCCGGCGGGAAAACTGTTTTTT.

This clone was counted once. The chain couples TRBV11-3 to TRBJ1-2, with unresolved D. The germline CDR1 and CDR2 sequences are SGHNT and YENEEA. The CDR3 sequence is 14 residues long. V lost 0 bases and J lost 8, with 13 bases in between. The CDR3 sequence is CASSLDPRGIGYTF. Here the CDR3 DNA reads TGTGCCAGCAGCTTAGATCCCCGAGGGATCGGCTACACCTTC.

This chain connects TRBV5-1 to TRBJ2-5; D is ambiguous. Germline V lookup: CDR1 SGHRS, CDR2 YFSETQ. Deletions cut 4 bases from V and 1 base from J, with 8 bases between. This CDR3 comprises 13 residues. CDR3 in DNA: TGCGCCAGCAGCCACGAACCCCAAGAGACCCAGTACTTC. As protein: CASSHEPQETQYF.

The chain couples TRBV7-3 to TRBJ2-7, with a tentative D call TRBD2 (6 bases). This CDR3 contains 13 residues. Germline CDR1 SGHTA, CDR2 FQGTGA. Trimming pared 4 bases from V and 6 bases from J, leaving 13 bases between. CDR3 sequence reads: CASSSGTEGEQYF. CDR3 nucleotide sequence: TGTGCCAGCAGCTCCGGGACGGAGGGCGAGCAGTACTTC.

The chain joins TRBV28 to TRBJ2-7; tentative D call: TRBD2 (5 bases). V lost 3 bases, J lost 4 bases, and 16 bases lay in between. Germline loops: CDR1 MDHEN, CDR2 SYDVKM. CDR3 length: 15 residues. Here the CDR3 DNA reads TGTGCCAGCAGTTTCGGGCAAAGAGGGATTTACGAGCAGTACTTC. Its protein is CASSFGQRGIYEQYF.

The chain joins TRBV9 to TRBJ1-2; D is ambiguous. Trimming left V 0 bases short and J 5 bases short, with 11 bases between. The CDR3 consists of 14 residues. Germline CDR1 and CDR2: SGDLS and YYNGEE. CDR3 sequence: CASSVGGLGYGYTF. CDR3 nucleotide sequence: TGTGCCAGCAGCGTAGGAGGCCTTGGGTATGGCTACACCTTC.

The chain has TRBV3-1 (or the pseudogene TRBV3-2) and TRBJ2-7, with D unresolved. Deletions cut 4 bases from V and 0 bases from J, with 10 bases between. Germline V gene lookup returns CDR1 LGHDT and CDR2 YNNKEL (reference sequence). The CDR3 is 14 amino acids. The CDR3 DNA reads TGTGCCAGCAGCCGCCTGGCGGTCTCCTACGAGCAGTACTTC. It is translated as CASSRLAVSYEQYF.

V and J are TRBV28 and TRBJ1-5; a weak D match, TRBD1 (5 bases). The CDR3 length is 15 residues. The germline V gene encodes CDR1 MDHEN and CDR2 SYDVKM. The V end was cut by 7 bases, the J end by 3 bases, with 16 bases between. The CDR3 is CASTPSSRANQPQHF. In nucleotides, the CDR3 is TGTGCCAGCACCCCGAGCAGCAGGGCCAATCAGCCCCAGCATTTT.

This chain uses TRBV28 with TRBJ2-7; 7 nucleotides line up with TRBD1. This CDR3 comprises 15 residues. The germline CDR1 and CDR2 sequences are MDHEN and SYDVKM. V lost 3 bases to trimming and J lost 0 bases; unmatched junction nucleotides: 5. In nucleotides, the CDR3 is TGTGCCAGCAGTTTTAAGGGACAGATCTCCTACGAGCAGTACTTC. This codes for CASSFKGQISYEQYF.

This sequence joins TRBV5-5 and TRBJ2-5, with D possibly being TRBD2 (6 bases). Looked up from germline, CDR1 is SGHKS and CDR2 is YYEKEE (reference sequence). Trimming removed 6 bases from V and 1 base from J, with 13 bases in between. CDR3 length: 14 residues. CDR3 coding DNA: TGTGCCAGCACCCGAGGAGGGTTCCAAGAGACCCAGTACTTC. Translated: CASTRGGFQETQYF.

The CDR3 region is CASSLPGSSYNSPLHF. In DNA, the CDR3 is TGTGCCAGCAGCTTGCCGGGAAGCTCCTATAATTCACCCCTCCACTTT. V gene TRBV5-6 combines with J gene TRBJ1-6; D unresolved. Germline CDR1 SGHDT, CDR2 YYEEEE. Trimming cost V 1 base and J 0 bases, with 8 bases left between them. This CDR3 has 16 amino acids.

The chain carries TRBV5-6 and TRBJ1-3; perhaps TRBD1 as D (5 bases). CDR3 length: 17 residues. CDR1 is SGHDT, CDR2 YYEEEE, per germline. Trimming removed 4 bases at V and 1 base at J, with 18 bases between. The CDR3 sequence: CASSRRMRGRSGNTIYF. DNA of the CDR3: TGTGCCAGCAGCAGGAGGATGAGGGGAAGGTCTGGAAACACCATATATTTT. The complete variable domain, with remaining parts taken from reference TRBV5-6 and TRBJ1-3, reads DAGVTQSPTHLIKTRGQQVTLRCSPKSGHDTVSWYQQALGQGPQFIFQYYEEEERQRGNFPDRFSGHQFPNYSSELNVNALLLGDSALYLCASSRRMRGRSGNTIYFGEGSWLTVV.

V gene TRBV7-3 combines with J gene TRBJ2-6; tentative D call: TRBD1 (5 bases). The CDR3 is 16 residues long. Trimming pared 6 bases from V and 0 bases from J, leaving 12 bases between. From germline, CDR1 is SGHTA and CDR2 FQGTGA. DNA for the CDR3: TGTGCCAGCAGACGGAATAGGGGCTCTGGGGCCAACGTCCTGACTTTC. This encodes CASRRNRGSGANVLTF.

The genes are TRBV10-2 and TRBJ1-1; D is unclear. There are 14 residues in the CDR3. Germline V lookup: CDR1 WSHSY, CDR2 SAAADI. The V and J ends lost 3 bases and 4 bases respectively, with 12 bases between them. The CDR3 DNA follows: TGCGCCAGCAGTGAATTGGGCCGGGGCACTGAAGCTTTCTTT. This encodes CASSELGRGTEAFF.

The chain links TRBV28 to TRBJ2-5; no firm D call. The CDR3 covers 12 residues. The V gene's germline CDR1 is MDHEN and CDR2 SYDVKM. Trimming cost V 5 bases and J 5 bases, with 9 bases left between them. In DNA, the CDR3 is TGTGCCAGCAGTGTCACCCGGGAGACCCAGTACTTC. This gives the protein CASSVTRETQYF. Based on the CDR3 plus reference TRBV28 and TRBJ2-5, the full variable domain is DVKVTQSSRYLVKRTGEKVFLECVQDMDHENMFWYRQDPGLGLRLIYFSYDVKMKEKGDIPEGYSVSREKKERFSLILESASTNQTSMYLCASSVTRETQYFGPGTRLLVL.

This chain joins TRBV25-1 and TRBJ1-1, with TRBD1 as a possible D gene (5 bases). V was cut by 1 base and J by 7 bases, with 10 bases left in between. Germline V gene data show CDR1 as MGHDK and CDR2 as SYGVNS. There are 13 residues in the CDR3. The CDR3 reads CASSESFGGEAFF. In nucleotides, the CDR3 is TGTGCCAGCAGTGAATCCTTCGGGGGTGAAGCTTTCTTT.

V gene TRBV27 combines with J gene TRBJ1-2, with TRBD1 matching 9 bases. The CDR3 extends over 17 amino acids. CDR1 and CDR2 (germline): MNHEY, SMNVEV (reference sequence). The V segment lost 3 bases and the J segment 2 bases; nucleotides outside the gene matches: 10. This CDR3 reads CASSFLDRGILNYGYTF. DNA for the CDR3: TGTGCCAGCAGTTTTTTGGACAGGGGAATCTTGAACTATGGCTACACCTTC.

The DNA for the CDR3 is TGTGCCAGCAGTGTTCCCCCTTCCTGGGGACAAACCTATAATTCACCCCTCCACTTT. Protein sequence: CASSVPPSWGQTYNSPLHF. V is TRBV6-4 and J is TRBJ1-6; weak D call: TRBD1 (6 bases). With 4 bases removed from V and 2 bases from J, the gap between germline ends came to 21 bases. Germline V gene data show CDR1 as MRHNA and CDR2 as SNTAGT. The CDR3 totals 19 residues.